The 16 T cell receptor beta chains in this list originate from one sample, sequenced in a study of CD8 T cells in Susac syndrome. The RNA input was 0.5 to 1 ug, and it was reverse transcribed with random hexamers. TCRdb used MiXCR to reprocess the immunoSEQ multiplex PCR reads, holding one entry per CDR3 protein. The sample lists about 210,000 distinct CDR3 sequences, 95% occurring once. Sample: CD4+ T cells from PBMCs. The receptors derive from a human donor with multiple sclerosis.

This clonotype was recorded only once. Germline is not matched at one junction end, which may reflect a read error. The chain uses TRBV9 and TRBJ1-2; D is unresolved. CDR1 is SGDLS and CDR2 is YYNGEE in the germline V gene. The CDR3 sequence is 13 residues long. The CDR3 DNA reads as TGTGCCAGCAGCGTATCCCAGACCGAGTCCGTCGCCTTC. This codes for CASSVSQTESVAF.

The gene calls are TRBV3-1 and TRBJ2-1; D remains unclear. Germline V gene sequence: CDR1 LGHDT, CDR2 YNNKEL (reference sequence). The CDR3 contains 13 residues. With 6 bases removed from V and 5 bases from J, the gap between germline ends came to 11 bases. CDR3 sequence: CASRNPIDNEQFF. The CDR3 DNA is TGTGCCAGCAGGAACCCTATAGACAATGAGCAGTTCTTC.

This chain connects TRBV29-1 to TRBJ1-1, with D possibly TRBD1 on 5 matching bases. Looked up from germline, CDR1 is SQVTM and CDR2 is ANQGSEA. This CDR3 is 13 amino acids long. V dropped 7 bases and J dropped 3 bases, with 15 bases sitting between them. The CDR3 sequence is CSANTGGDTEAFF. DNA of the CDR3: TGCAGCGCTAACACGGGGGGTGACACTGAAGCTTTCTTT.

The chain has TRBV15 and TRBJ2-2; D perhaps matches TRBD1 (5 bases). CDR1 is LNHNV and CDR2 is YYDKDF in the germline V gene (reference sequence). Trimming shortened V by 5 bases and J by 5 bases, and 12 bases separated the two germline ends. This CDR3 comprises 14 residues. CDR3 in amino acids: CATSRAQATGELFF. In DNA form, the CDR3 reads TGTGCCACCAGCCGAGCACAGGCGACCGGGGAGCTGTTTTTT.

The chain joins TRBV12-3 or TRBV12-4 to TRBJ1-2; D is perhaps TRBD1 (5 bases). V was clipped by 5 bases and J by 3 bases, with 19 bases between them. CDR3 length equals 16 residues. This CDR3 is CASSPGPGTGHYGYTF. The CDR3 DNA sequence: TGTGCCAGCAGTCCTGGCCCTGGGACGGGACACTATGGCTACACCTTC.

The CDR3 nucleotides are TGTGCCAGTGAGACCCAGGTGGGGGATTCACCCCTCCACTTT. Amino acid sequence: CASETQVGDSPLHF. V usage is TRBV19 and J usage is TRBJ1-6; D is perhaps TRBD1 (5 bases). The V gene's germline CDR1 is LNHDA and CDR2 SQIVND (reference sequence). Trimming cost V 8 bases and J 8 bases, with 16 bases left between them. There are 14 residues in the CDR3.

The CDR3 protein is CASSWVRTYEQYF. DNA for the CDR3: TGTGCCAGCAGCTGGGTCAGGACCTACGAGCAGTACTTC. The V gene is TRBV5-6, the J gene TRBJ2-7; D not certain. The CDR3 sequence is 13 residues long. Germline assignment: CDR1 SGHDT and CDR2 YYEEEE. Trimming pared 3 bases from V and 2 bases from J, leaving 9 bases between.

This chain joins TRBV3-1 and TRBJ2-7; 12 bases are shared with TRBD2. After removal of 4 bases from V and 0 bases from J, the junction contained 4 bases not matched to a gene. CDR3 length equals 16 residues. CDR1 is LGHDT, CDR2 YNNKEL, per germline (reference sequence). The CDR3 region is CASSPRLAGASYEQYF. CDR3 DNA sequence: TGTGCCAGCAGCCCGCGACTAGCGGGGGCCTCCTACGAGCAGTACTTC.

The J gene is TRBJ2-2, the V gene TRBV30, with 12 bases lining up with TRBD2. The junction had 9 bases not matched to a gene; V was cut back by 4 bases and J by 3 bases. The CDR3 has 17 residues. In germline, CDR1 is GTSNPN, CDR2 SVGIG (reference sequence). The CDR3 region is CAWIGGLAGLYTGELFF. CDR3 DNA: TGTGCCTGGATCGGGGGACTAGCGGGCCTTTACACCGGGGAGCTGTTTTTT.

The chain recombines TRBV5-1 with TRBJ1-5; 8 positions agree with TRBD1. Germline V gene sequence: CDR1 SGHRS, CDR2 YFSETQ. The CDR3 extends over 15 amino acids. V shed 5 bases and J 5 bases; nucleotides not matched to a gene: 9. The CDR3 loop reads CASRDSPGGYQPQHF. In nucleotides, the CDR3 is TGCGCCAGCAGGGATTCTCCAGGGGGCTATCAGCCCCAGCATTTT.

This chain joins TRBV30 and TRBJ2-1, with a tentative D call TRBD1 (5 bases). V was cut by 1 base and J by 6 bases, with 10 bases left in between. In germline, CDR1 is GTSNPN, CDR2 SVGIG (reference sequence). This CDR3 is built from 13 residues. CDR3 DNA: TGTGCCTGGAGTGCACAGGCGGCCAATGAGCAGTTCTTC. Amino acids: CAWSAQAANEQFF.

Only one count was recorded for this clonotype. The CDR3 loop reads CASSFGRGGWQPQHF. The CDR3 DNA reads TGTGCCAGCAGTTTCGGAAGGGGGGGATGGCAGCCCCAGCATTTT. The chain has TRBV12-3 or TRBV12-4 and TRBJ1-5; weak D call: TRBD1 (6 bases). The CDR3 length is 15 residues. V shed 3 bases and J shed 7 bases, with 16 bases lying between them.

This chain's CDR3 is CASSLEVGETQYF. The CDR3, as DNA: TGTGCCAGCAGCTTAGAGGTTGGTGAGACCCAGTACTTC. The J gene is TRBJ2-5, the V gene TRBV7-2, with unresolved D. This CDR3 has 13 amino acids. Trimming took 1 base from V and 5 from J, leaving 8 bases between them. Germline values: CDR1 SGHTA, CDR2 FQGNSA.

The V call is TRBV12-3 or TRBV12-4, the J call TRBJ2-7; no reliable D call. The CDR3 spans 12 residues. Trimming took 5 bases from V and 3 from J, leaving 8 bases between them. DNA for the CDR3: TGTGCCAGCAGTCGGCCCGACTACGAGCAGTACTTC. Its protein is CASSRPDYEQYF.

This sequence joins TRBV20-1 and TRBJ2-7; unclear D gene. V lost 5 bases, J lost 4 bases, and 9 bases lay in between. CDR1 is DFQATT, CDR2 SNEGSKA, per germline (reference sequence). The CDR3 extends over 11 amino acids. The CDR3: CSAFQSYEQYF. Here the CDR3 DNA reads TGCAGTGCTTTCCAGAGTTACGAGCAGTACTTC.

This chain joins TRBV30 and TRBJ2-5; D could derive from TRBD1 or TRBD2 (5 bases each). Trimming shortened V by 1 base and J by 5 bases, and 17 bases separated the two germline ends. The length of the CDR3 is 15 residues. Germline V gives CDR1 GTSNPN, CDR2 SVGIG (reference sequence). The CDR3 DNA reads TGTGCCTGGAGTGGAGGGAAGGACACACGGGAGACCCAGTACTTC. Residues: CAWSGGKDTRETQYF.